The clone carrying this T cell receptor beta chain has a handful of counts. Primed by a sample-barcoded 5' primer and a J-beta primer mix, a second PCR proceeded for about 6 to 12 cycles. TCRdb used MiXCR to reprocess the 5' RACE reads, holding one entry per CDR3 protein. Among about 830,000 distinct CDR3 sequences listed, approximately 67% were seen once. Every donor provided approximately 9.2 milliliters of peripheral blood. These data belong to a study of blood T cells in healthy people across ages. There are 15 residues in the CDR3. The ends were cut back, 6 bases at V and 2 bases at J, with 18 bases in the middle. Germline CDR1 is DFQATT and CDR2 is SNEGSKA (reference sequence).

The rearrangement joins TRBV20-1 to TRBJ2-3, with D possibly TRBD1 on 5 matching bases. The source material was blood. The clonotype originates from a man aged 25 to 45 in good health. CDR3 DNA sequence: TGCAGTGCCCCGCCCCCAGGGTCCCTCACAGATACGCAGTATTTT. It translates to CSAPPPGSLTDTQYF.